Shown below are 29 T cell receptor beta chains from a single sample sequenced in a study of blood T cell repertoires in COVID-19. The protocol was immunoSEQ multiplex PCR, while the TCRdb copy is restricted to in-frame clones and leaves out a portion. The sample consists of around 270,000 clones, approximately 89% of them appearing once. Sequenced sample: PBMCs or T cells enriched from blood (not recorded which). All receptors derive from a woman in her forties who had been exposed to COVID-19.

The J gene is TRBJ2-1, the V gene TRBV28; perhaps TRBD2 as D (6 bases). Per germline, CDR1 MDHEN and CDR2 SYDVKM. The CDR3 loop spans 12 amino acids. V lost 8 bases and J lost 4, with 9 bases in between. The CDR3: CASGGVYNEQFF. The CDR3 DNA is TGTGCCAGCGGCGGGGTTTACAATGAGCAGTTCTTC.

With regard to this clone: The junction does not match germline at one end; this may be a read error. The rearrangement uses TRBV5-1 and TRBJ2-1; TRBD1 matches at 8 bases. The germline CDR1 and CDR2 sequences are SGHRS and YFSETQ. This CDR3 has 15 residues. This CDR3 is CASARWGQETNEQFF. The DNA for the CDR3 is TGTGCCAGCGCAAGATGGGGACAGGAGACCAATGAGCAGTTCTTC.

The CDR3 region is CASSEGQGISANTIYF. CDR3 DNA: TGTGCCAGCAGCGAGGGACAGGGCATATCCGCGAACACCATATATTTT. V usage is TRBV5-4 and J usage is TRBJ1-3, with 9 bases that match TRBD1. The length of the CDR3 is 16 residues. After removal of 4 bases from V and 7 bases from J, the junction contained 12 bases not matched to a gene. Per germline, CDR1 SGHNT and CDR2 YYREEE (reference sequence).

This sequence joins TRBV4-1 and TRBJ1-1; D is perhaps TRBD1 (5 bases). Looked up from germline, CDR1 is MGHRA and CDR2 is YSYEKL. The CDR3 has 13 amino acids. Trimming took off 1 base at V and 7 bases at J, with 10 bases between the two ends. The CDR3 is CASSQAPDIEAFF. The DNA for the CDR3 is TGCGCCAGCAGCCAAGCCCCGGACATTGAAGCTTTCTTT.

The genes are TRBV9 and TRBJ1-5, with TRBD1 as a possible D gene (6 bases). CDR1 is SGDLS and CDR2 is YYNGEE in the germline V gene. CDR3 length equals 16 residues. The ends were cut back, 0 bases at V and 0 bases at J, with 10 bases in the middle. The CDR3 DNA reads as TGTGCCAGCAGCGTAGGCCCAGGGGATAGCAATCAGCCCCAGCATTTT. It translates to CASSVGPGDSNQPQHF.

This clone was counted once. V is TRBV18 and J is TRBJ2-7; tentative D call: TRBD2 (6 bases). The CDR3 totals 15 residues. The V gene's germline CDR1 is KGHSH and CDR2 LQKENI. V lost 0 bases to trimming and J lost 6 bases, with 15 bases between them. The CDR3 loop is CASSPPMAGPFEQYV. The CDR3, as DNA: TGTGCCAGCTCACCACCGATGGCGGGACCCTTCGAGCAGTACGTC.

This chain links TRBV21-1 with TRBJ1-1; whether TRBD1, the table's D call, matches the DNA was not checked. TRBV21-1 is listed as a pseudogene. The CDR3 loop spans 12 amino acids. In DNA form, the CDR3 reads TGTGCCAGCGCTACAGGGAGAGCTGAAGCTTTCTTT. The encoded protein is CASATGRAEAFF.

The genes are TRBV18 and TRBJ2-7; 8 nucleotides align to TRBD1. Germline CDR1 and CDR2: KGHSH and LQKENI. The CDR3 totals 13 residues. V gave up 3 bases and J gave up 5 bases; unmatched junction bases: 3. Written as DNA, the CDR3 is TGTGCCAGCTCACCGGACAGGGTCCACGAGCAGTACGTC. It encodes CASSPDRVHEQYV.

The rearrangement links TRBV6-1 to TRBJ1-1, with 7 bases that match TRBD1. The CDR3 spans 14 residues. V shed 1 base and J 6 bases; nucleotides not matched to a gene: 5. Per germline, CDR1 MNHNS and CDR2 SASEGT. The CDR3 nucleotides read TGTGCCAGCAGTGAAGTAGGGGGCGCTTCTGAAGCTTTCTTT. This codes for CASSEVGGASEAFF.

The chain employs TRBV24-1 and TRBJ2-1; possible D gene TRBD2, 5 bases. Trimming removed 1 base from V and 2 bases from J, with 11 bases in between. The CDR3 loop spans 16 amino acids. CDR1 is KGHDR, CDR2 SFDVKD, per germline. The CDR3, as DNA: TGTGCCACCAGTGATTTTGGCCCGCGGGCCTACAATGAGCAGTTCTTC. Its translation: CATSDFGPRAYNEQFF.

The rearrangement links TRBV5-4 to TRBJ2-7; TRBD2 is a possible D gene (6 bases). Trimming took off 8 bases at V and 6 bases at J, with 12 bases between the two ends. This CDR3 contains 11 residues. Germline CDR1 SGHNT, CDR2 YYREEE (reference sequence). The CDR3 nucleotides read TGTGCCAGTCCGCGGAGGGCCGAGCAGTACGTC. Translated: CASPRRAEQYV.

This chain links TRBV19 with TRBJ1-1, with TRBD1 identical over 7 bases. The CDR3 consists of 14 residues. V lost 6 bases to trimming and J lost 7 bases; unmatched junction nucleotides: 11. CDR1 LNHDA and CDR2 SQIVND come from the germline V gene (reference sequence). DNA for the CDR3: TGTGCCAGTAGCCGAGTACCGGGACAGTATGAAGCTTTCTTT. This translates into CASSRVPGQYEAFF.

This chain joins TRBV19 and TRBJ1-5; 8 nucleotides line up with TRBD1. The CDR3 sequence is 14 residues long. Per the germline V gene, CDR1 is LNHDA and CDR2 is SQIVND (reference sequence). With 5 bases clipped from V and 6 bases from J, the junction kept 6 bases outside the gene matches. CDR3 DNA sequence: TGTGCCAGTAGTCAGGGGGCTGCTATTCAGCCCCAGCATTTT. Translating gives CASSQGAAIQPQHF.

The chain couples TRBV10-1 to TRBJ1-2, with 9 bases matching TRBD1. This CDR3 spans 17 amino acids. Germline CDR1 reads WNHNN; CDR2 reads SYGVQD (reference sequence). The junction had 11 bases not matched to a gene; V was cut back by 5 bases and J by 1 base. DNA for the CDR3: TGCGCCAGCAGTATCAGGACAGGGGCGGATTTTAACTATGGCTACACCTTC. Residues: CASSIRTGADFNYGYTF.

Notes on this clone: This sample also contains other DNA sequences that code for the same CDR3. The rearrangement uses TRBV7-2 and TRBJ1-2, with D maybe TRBD1 (5 bases). V shed 2 bases and J shed 4 bases, with 5 bases lying between them. The CDR3 contains 12 residues. The germline V gene has CDR1 SGHTA and CDR2 FQGNSA. Here the CDR3 DNA reads TGTGCCAGCAGCTTAAGGGGCTATGGCTACACCTTC. This sequence encodes CASSLRGYGYTF.

V gene TRBV14 combines with J gene TRBJ1-1, with TRBD1 identical over 9 bases. The germline gives CDR1 SGHDN, CDR2 FVKESK. The ends lost 1 base at V and 9 bases at J; junction bases unmatched: 21. The CDR3 is made up of 19 amino acids. CDR3 in DNA: TGTGCCAGCAGCCAAGTCGAAGGGGGCGTTATGGCGGGACAGGGTCAAGCTTTCTTT. Amino acid sequence: CASSQVEGGVMAGQGQAFF.

This clone is a singleton in its sample. This chain uses TRBV9 with TRBJ2-3, with 7 bases lining up with TRBD2. With 0 bases clipped from V and 7 bases from J, the junction kept 5 bases outside the gene matches. The CDR3 consists of 14 residues. Germline CDR1 SGDLS, CDR2 YYNGEE. The CDR3 loop reads CASSVVSGGNTQYF. The CDR3 DNA is TGTGCCAGCAGCGTAGTATCGGGAGGAAATACGCAGTATTTT.

V is TRBV24-1 and J is TRBJ2-3; tentatively, D is TRBD2 (7 bases). Germline-derived CDR1 and CDR2 are KGHDR and SFDVKD. The V gene lost 12 bases and the J gene lost 2 bases, with 20 bases spanning the gap. This CDR3 spans 15 amino acids. The CDR3 region is CASAGEGGPTDTQYF. CDR3 coding DNA: TGTGCCTCCGCAGGGGAGGGAGGTCCCACAGATACGCAGTATTTT.

This chain connects TRBV28 to TRBJ1-2; 7 nucleotides line up with TRBD1. The CDR3 sequence is 14 residues long. Germline CDR1 and CDR2: MDHEN and SYDVKM. V was clipped by 5 bases and J by 6 bases; unmatched bases: 9. For the CDR3, the DNA is TGTGCCAGCAGTAATTGGCAGGGGGATGATGGCTACACCTTC. This encodes CASSNWQGDDGYTF.

This chain links TRBV7-2 with TRBJ2-7; TRBD1 matches at 8 bases. With 2 bases clipped from V and 4 bases from J, the junction kept 10 bases outside the gene matches. CDR3 length equals 16 residues. Germline-derived CDR1 and CDR2 are SGHTA and FQGNSA. CDR3 amino acids: CASSLTTGTGPYEQYF. The CDR3 DNA is TGTGCCAGCAGCTTAACAACCGGGACAGGTCCGTACGAGCAGTACTTC.

The chain recombines TRBV5-4 with TRBJ1-4; 8 nucleotides agree with TRBD1. CDR3 length: 13 residues. V was pared by 8 bases and J by 7 bases, with 7 bases of the junction left unmatched. Germline lookup yields CDR1 SGHNT and CDR2 YYREEE (reference sequence). CDR3 sequence: CASKTGTGEKLFF. The CDR3 DNA reads as TGTGCCAGTAAAACCGGGACAGGTGAAAAACTGTTTTTT.

This rearrangement joins TRBV30 to TRBJ2-1; possible D gene TRBD2, 5 bases. CDR1 is GTSNPN, CDR2 SVGIG, per germline (reference sequence). The V gene lost 3 bases and the J gene lost 7 bases, with 16 bases spanning the gap. The CDR3 runs 14 residues. CDR3 nucleotide sequence: TGTGCCTGGAGGCCCTTCGGGATTCGTAATGAGCAGTTCTTC. Translation: CAWRPFGIRNEQFF.

The genes are TRBV4-3 and TRBJ2-2; possible D gene TRBD1, 6 bases. Trimming shortened V by 2 bases and J by 5 bases, and 24 bases separated the two germline ends. Germline V gene sequence: CDR1 LGHNA, CDR2 YSLEER. The CDR3 is 19 residues long. This CDR3 is CASSQRVMDGGLQTGELFF. Written as DNA, the CDR3 is TGCGCCAGCAGCCAAAGGGTCATGGATGGGGGCCTACAGACCGGGGAGCTGTTTTTT.

The chain is built from TRBV9 and TRBJ2-4, with D perhaps TRBD2 (6 bases). This CDR3 contains 14 residues. The V end was cut by 3 bases, the J end by 6 bases, with 13 bases between. Germline values: CDR1 SGDLS, CDR2 YYNGEE. The CDR3 loop is CASSAGIGGNIQYF. DNA for the CDR3: TGTGCCAGCAGCGCCGGCATCGGGGGAAACATTCAGTACTTC.

This chain connects TRBV7-8 to TRBJ1-5; tentative D call: TRBD1 (6 bases). The CDR3 spans 14 residues. In germline, CDR1 is SGHVS, CDR2 FQNEAQ. V was cut by 3 bases and J by 7 bases, with 13 bases left in between. In DNA, the CDR3 is TGTGCCAGCAGCTTTGGACAGTTAAGGCAGCCCCAGCATTTT. Protein product: CASSFGQLRQPQHF.

The chain employs TRBV2 and TRBJ1-2; perhaps TRBD1 as D (5 bases). Trimming left V 6 bases short and J 3 bases short, with 11 bases between. The length of the CDR3 is 13 residues. CDR1 and CDR2 (germline): SNHLY, FYNNEI. DNA of the CDR3: TGTGCCAGCAGGAGACAGCTTTACTATGGCTACACCTTC. It specifies CASRRQLYYGYTF. The full variable domain, its missing parts supplied by reference TRBV2 and TRBJ1-2, is EPEVTQTPSHQVTQMGQEVILRCVPISNHLYFYWYRQILGQKVEFLVSFYNNEISEKSEIFDDQFSVERPDGSNFTLKIRSTKLEDSAMYFCASRRQLYYGYTFGSGTRLTVV.

This clone was observed a handful of times. The chain is built from TRBV20-1 and TRBJ2-3; TRBD2 matches 8 bases. V trimming: 3 bases; J trimming: 5 bases; junction bases outside the gene matches: 7. This CDR3 comprises 14 residues. Germline V lookup: CDR1 DFQATT, CDR2 SNEGSKA (reference sequence). The CDR3 loop is CSASKRGRGDTQYF. CDR3 bases: TGCAGTGCTAGTAAGCGGGGGCGTGGAGATACGCAGTATTTT.

J is TRBJ1-1 and V is TRBV7-3; D not certain. The CDR3 is 13 amino acids. With 5 bases removed from V and 2 bases from J, the gap between germline ends came to 9 bases. Germline V lookup: CDR1 SGHTA, CDR2 FQGTGA. The CDR3 spells CASSVRANTEAFF. In DNA form, the CDR3 reads TGTGCCAGCAGCGTAAGAGCAAACACTGAAGCTTTCTTT.

V usage is TRBV30 and J usage is TRBJ1-6; 9 bases match TRBD1. The CDR3 runs 14 residues. Losses at the gene ends were 5 bases for V and 5 bases for J; bases not matched to a gene: 4. Per germline, CDR1 GTSNPN and CDR2 SVGIG (reference sequence). CDR3 loop: CAWATGGHNSPLHF. The CDR3 nucleotides are TGTGCCTGGGCGACAGGGGGTCATAATTCACCCCTCCACTTT.